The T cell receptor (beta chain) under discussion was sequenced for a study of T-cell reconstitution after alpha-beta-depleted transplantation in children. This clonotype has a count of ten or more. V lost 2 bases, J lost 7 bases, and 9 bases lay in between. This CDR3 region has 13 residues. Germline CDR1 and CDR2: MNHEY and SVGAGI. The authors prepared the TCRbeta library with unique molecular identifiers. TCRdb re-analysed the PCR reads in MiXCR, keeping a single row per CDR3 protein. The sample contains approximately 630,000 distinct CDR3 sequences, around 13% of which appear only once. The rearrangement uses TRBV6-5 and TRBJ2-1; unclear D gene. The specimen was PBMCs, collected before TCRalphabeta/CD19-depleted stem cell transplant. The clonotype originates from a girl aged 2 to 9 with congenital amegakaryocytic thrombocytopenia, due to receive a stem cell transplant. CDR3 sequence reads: CASSYTARNEQFF. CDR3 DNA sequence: TGTGCCAGCAGTTACACGGCGCGGAATGAGCAGTTCTTC.